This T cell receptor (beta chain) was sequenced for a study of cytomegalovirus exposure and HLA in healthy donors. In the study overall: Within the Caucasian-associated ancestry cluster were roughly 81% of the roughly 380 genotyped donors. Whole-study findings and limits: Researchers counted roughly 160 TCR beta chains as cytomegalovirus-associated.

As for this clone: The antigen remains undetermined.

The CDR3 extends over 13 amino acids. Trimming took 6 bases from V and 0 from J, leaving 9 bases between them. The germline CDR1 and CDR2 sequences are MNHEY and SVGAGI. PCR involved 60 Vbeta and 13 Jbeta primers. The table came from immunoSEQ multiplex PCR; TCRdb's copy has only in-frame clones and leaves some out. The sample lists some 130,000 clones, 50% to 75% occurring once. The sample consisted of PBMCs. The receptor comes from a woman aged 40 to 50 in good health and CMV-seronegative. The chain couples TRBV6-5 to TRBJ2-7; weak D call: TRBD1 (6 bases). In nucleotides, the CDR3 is TGTGCCAGCAGCCAGGGGAGCTCCTACGAGCAGTACTTC. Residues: CASSQGSSYEQYF.